This T cell receptor (beta chain) is drawn from a study of CD8 T cells in Susac syndrome. Roughly 0.45 to 1 ug RNA was reverse transcribed with random hexamers. By means of immunoSEQ multiplex PCR, TCR beta CDR3 spanning 54 Vbeta and 13 Jbeta underwent amplification. TCRdb processed the immunoSEQ multiplex PCR reads anew with MiXCR; each CDR3 protein has one entry. The table includes about 180,000 distinct CDR3 sequences, 90% to 95% detected once. In the multiple sclerosis control group, patients were treatment-naive and had stable or active relapsing-remitting disease. TEMRA cells underwent FACS enrichment and CD8+ and CD4+ T cells underwent negative isolation. With V trimmed by 1 base and J by 4 bases, 4 bases remained unmatched. Per the germline V gene, CDR1 is MNHEY and CDR2 is SMNVEV (reference sequence). CDR3 length equals 16 residues.

The sequence came from a human donor with multiple sclerosis. Sequencing was done on a sample of CD8+ T cells from PBMCs. The gene calls are TRBV27 and TRBJ2-1, with 10 bases lining up with TRBD2. CDR3 nucleotide sequence: TGTGCCAGCAGTTTATTGGCTAGCGGGGGATACAATGAGCAGTTCTTC. Its protein is CASSLLASGGYNEQFF.